These T cell receptor beta chains were read from a single sample in a study of graft-versus-host responses after intestinal transplantation. No cognate antigen is known for these TCRs. Assay: immunoSEQ multiplex PCR; the TCRdb copy retains only in-frame clones and omits some. Among about 66,000 clones listed, about 90% were seen once. The sample was unstimulated CD8+ T cells sorted from spleen or lymph node cells, taken before intestinal transplant. These receptor sequences come from a human donor who received an intestinal transplant. CDR3s leave out the opening cysteine and the closing phenylalanine or tryptophan.

CDR3 | J | V
ASSFGWDNSPLH | TRBJ1-6 | TRBV5-4
ASSVAGGLSDTQY | TRBJ2-3 | TRBV9
ASSPDQDTEAF | TRBJ1-1 | TRBV5-1
SVQSGHRSYEQY | . | TRBV29-1
ASSPGGGPYEQY | TRBJ2-7 | TRBV9
ASSFGTGVGYT | TRBJ1-2 | TRBV7-9
ASSAYEQY | . | TRBV11-2
ASSYGREITEAF | TRBJ1-1 | TRBV6-6
SVPTDGYT | TRBJ1-2 | TRBV29-1
ASSEPGTGGEQY | . | TRBV10-2
ASSPPGAWTEAF | TRBJ1-1 | TRBV2
ASSYLDRINSPLH | TRBJ1-6 | TRBV6-5
ATSSQAYGYT | TRBJ1-2 | TRBV15
ASSQEPTAVANTGELF | TRBJ2-2 | TRBV6-1
ASSQGQGNTEAF | TRBJ1-1 | TRBV4-1
ASSQGSVAGANTEAF | TRBJ1-1 | TRBV4-1
ASSRTGNQPQH | TRBJ1-5 | TRBV5-6
ASSSLSTYEQY | . | TRBV4-1
ASSDEGTGGEKLF | TRBJ1-4 | TRBV11-2
ASSSTGYYNEQF | TRBJ2-1 | TRBV7-3
ASSAGGAQY | TRBJ2-5 | TRBV27
ASSPLGGKADTQY | TRBJ2-3 | TRBV13